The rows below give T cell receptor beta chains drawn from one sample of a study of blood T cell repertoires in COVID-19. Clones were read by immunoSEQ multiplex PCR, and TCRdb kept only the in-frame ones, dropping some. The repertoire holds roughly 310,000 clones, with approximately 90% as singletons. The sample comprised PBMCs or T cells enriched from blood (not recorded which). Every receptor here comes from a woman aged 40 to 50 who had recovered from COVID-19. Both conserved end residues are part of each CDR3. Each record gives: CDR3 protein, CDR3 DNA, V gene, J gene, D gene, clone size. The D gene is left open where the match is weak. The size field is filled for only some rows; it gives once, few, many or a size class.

CDR3aa: CASSLGVGTGQNTEAFF
CDR3nt: TGTGCCAGCAGCTTAGGGGTGGGGACAGGGCAGAACACTGAAGCTTTCTTT
v_gene: TRBV7-3
j_gene: TRBJ1-1
d_gene: TRBD1
abundance: NA

CDR3aa: CASSSTGDRDYGYTF
CDR3nt: TGTGCCAGCAGTTCAACAGGGGATCGGGACTATGGCTACACCTTC
v_gene: TRBV28
j_gene: TRBJ1-2
d_gene: TRBD1
abundance: NA

CDR3aa: CASSFTGGGNTIYF
CDR3nt: TGTGCCAGCAGCTTTACAGGGGGCGGAAACACCATATATTTT
v_gene: TRBV7-2
j_gene: TRBJ1-3
d_gene: TRBD1
abundance: NA

CDR3aa: CASSQDRRQPQHF
CDR3nt: TGTGCCAGCAGCCAAGACCGGAGACAGCCCCAGCATTTT
v_gene: TRBV3-1/TRBV3-2
j_gene: TRBJ1-5
d_gene: NA
abundance: NA

CDR3aa: CASSLVATSNTEAFF
CDR3nt: TGTGCCAGCAGCTTAGTGGCAACTAGCAACACTGAAGCTTTCTTT
v_gene: TRBV7-9
j_gene: TRBJ1-1
d_gene: NA
abundance: NA

CDR3aa: CASSLQGAGGNEQYF
CDR3nt: TGTGCCAGCAGCTTACAGGGGGCAGGAGGGAACGAGCAGTACTTC
v_gene: TRBV5-4
j_gene: TRBJ2-7
d_gene: TRBD1
abundance: NA

CDR3aa: CAWSVGGLSNQPQHF
CDR3nt: TGTGCCTGGAGTGTAGGAGGGCTGAGCAATCAGCCCCAGCATTTT
v_gene: TRBV30
j_gene: TRBJ1-5
d_gene: NA
abundance: NA

CDR3aa: CRLAGNTGELFF
CDR3nt: TGTCGACTAGCGGGGAACACCGGGGAGCTGTTTTTT
v_gene: TRBV24-1
j_gene: TRBJ2-2
d_gene: TRBD2
abundance: NA

CDR3aa: CASSLSAERGRDEQFF
CDR3nt: TGTGCCAGCAGTTTATCGGCAGAGCGGGGGAGGGATGAGCAGTTCTTC
v_gene: TRBV27
j_gene: TRBJ2-1
d_gene: TRBD2
abundance: NA

CDR3aa: CATSLGTSGVNEQFF
CDR3nt: TGTGCCACCAGCCTGGGGACTAGCGGGGTCAATGAGCAGTTCTTC
v_gene: TRBV15
j_gene: TRBJ2-1
d_gene: TRBD2
abundance: NA

CDR3aa: CATSDWTANYGYTF
CDR3nt: TGTGCCACCAGTGATTGGACAGCTAACTATGGCTACACCTTC
v_gene: TRBV24-1
j_gene: TRBJ1-2
d_gene: NA
abundance: NA

CDR3aa: CASSPWGGHGYTF
CDR3nt: TGTGCCAGCAGCCCTTGGGGAGGGCATGGCTACACCTTC
v_gene: TRBV7-2
j_gene: TRBJ1-2
d_gene: NA
abundance: NA

CDR3aa: CASSLRGGHYNEQFF
CDR3nt: TGTGCCAGCAGCCTCCGGGGGGGCCACTACAATGAGCAGTTCTTC
v_gene: TRBV14
j_gene: TRBJ2-1
d_gene: TRBD2
abundance: NA

CDR3aa: CASSPTVNYGYTF
CDR3nt: TGCGCCAGCAGCCCGACAGTTAACTATGGCTACACCTTC
v_gene: TRBV4-1
j_gene: TRBJ1-2
d_gene: NA
abundance: NA

CDR3aa: CASSINRDYGYTF
CDR3nt: TGTGCCAGTAGTATTAACAGGGACTATGGCTACACCTTC
v_gene: TRBV19
j_gene: TRBJ1-2
d_gene: NA
abundance: NA

CDR3aa: CASRAGDRETEAFF
CDR3nt: TGTGCCAGCAGGGCCGGGGACAGGGAGACTGAAGCTTTCTTT
v_gene: TRBV6-5
j_gene: TRBJ1-1
d_gene: TRBD1
abundance: NA

CDR3aa: CASAKGRDFYNSPLHF
CDR3nt: TGTGCCAGCGCTAAGGGGAGGGACTTTTATAATTCACCCCTCCACTTT
v_gene: TRBV7-9
j_gene: TRBJ1-6
d_gene: NA
abundance: NA

CDR3aa: CASRPSGQYTGHNEQFF
CDR3nt: TGTGCCAGCAGGCCCAGCGGGCAATACACGGGCCACAATGAGCAGTTCTTC
v_gene: TRBV7-2
j_gene: TRBJ2-1
d_gene: NA
abundance: NA

CDR3aa: CASSLVRGRVAEQYF
CDR3nt: TGTGCCAGCAGCTTAGTTCGCGGGAGGGTCGCTGAGCAGTACTTC
v_gene: TRBV11-2
j_gene: TRBJ2-7
d_gene: TRBD2
abundance: NA

CDR3aa: CASSQGLGRGYNEQFF
CDR3nt: TGTGCCAGCAGCCAAGGCCTGGGCAGGGGATACAATGAGCAGTTCTTC
v_gene: TRBV14
j_gene: TRBJ2-1
d_gene: NA
abundance: NA

CDR3aa: CASSPWRGSGNTIYF
CDR3nt: TGTGCCAGCAGTCCCTGGAGAGGGTCTGGAAACACCATATATTTT
v_gene: TRBV27
j_gene: TRBJ1-3
d_gene: NA
abundance: NA

CDR3aa: CASNYHGTGVRAFF
CDR3nt: TGTGCCAGCAATTACCACGGGACAGGGGTGAGAGCTTTCTTT
v_gene: TRBV6-2/TRBV6-3
j_gene: TRBJ1-1
d_gene: TRBD1
abundance: NA

CDR3aa: CATSDSPSGFTDTQYF
CDR3nt: TGTGCCACCAGTGATTCGCCTAGCGGGTTCACAGATACGCAGTATTTT
v_gene: TRBV24-1
j_gene: TRBJ2-3
d_gene: TRBD2
abundance: NA

CDR3aa: CASSIFWTGNTEAFF
CDR3nt: TGTGCCAGCAGCATTTTTTGGACAGGGAACACTGAAGCTTTCTTT
v_gene: TRBV7-2
j_gene: TRBJ1-1
d_gene: TRBD1
abundance: NA

CDR3aa: CASSLVGLLSLYEQYF
CDR3nt: TGTGCCAGCAGCTTAGTTGGCCTGCTCTCCTTATACGAGCAGTACTTC
v_gene: TRBV7-2
j_gene: TRBJ2-7
d_gene: NA
abundance: NA

CDR3aa: CASSLMVGGSSYNEQFF
CDR3nt: TGTGCCAGCAGCTTAATGGTGGGCGGGAGCTCCTACAATGAGCAGTTCTTC
v_gene: TRBV7-3
j_gene: TRBJ2-1
d_gene: TRBD2
abundance: NA

CDR3aa: CASSYYPVNTEAFF
CDR3nt: TGTGCCAGCAGTTACTATCCGGTGAACACTGAAGCTTTCTTT
v_gene: TRBV6-2/TRBV6-3
j_gene: TRBJ1-1
d_gene: NA
abundance: NA

CDR3aa: CASSSMGTSGAQVEQFF
CDR3nt: TGTGCCAGCAGTTCAATGGGGACTAGCGGGGCTCAGGTTGAGCAGTTCTTC
v_gene: TRBV28
j_gene: TRBJ2-1
d_gene: TRBD2
abundance: NA

CDR3aa: CSVAGISYNEQFF
CDR3nt: TGCAGCGTCGCCGGGATCTCCTACAATGAGCAGTTCTTC
v_gene: TRBV29-1
j_gene: TRBJ2-1
d_gene: NA
abundance: NA

CDR3aa: CASSPWQGTADTQYF
CDR3nt: TGTGCCAGCAGCCCCTGGCAGGGGACGGCAGATACGCAGTATTTT
v_gene: TRBV5-8
j_gene: TRBJ2-3
d_gene: NA
abundance: NA

CDR3aa: CASRPIGVADTQYF
CDR3nt: TGTGCCAGCAGGCCCATAGGGGTGGCAGATACGCAGTATTTT
v_gene: TRBV2
j_gene: TRBJ2-3
d_gene: NA
abundance: NA

CDR3aa: CSETNNYGYTF
CDR3nt: TGCAGCGAAACAAATAACTATGGCTACACCTTC
v_gene: TRBV29-1
j_gene: TRBJ1-2
d_gene: NA
abundance: NA

CDR3aa: CASSVLGGGELFF
CDR3nt: TGTGCCAGCAGCGTCCTGGGAGGAGGGGAGCTGTTTTTT
v_gene: TRBV9
j_gene: TRBJ2-2
d_gene: NA
abundance: NA

CDR3aa: CASSYALGQETQYF
CDR3nt: TGTGCCAGCAGTTATGCACTTGGCCAAGAGACCCAGTACTTC
v_gene: TRBV6-2/TRBV6-3
j_gene: TRBJ2-5
d_gene: NA
abundance: NA

CDR3aa: CAISAGQGGKNIQYF
CDR3nt: TGTGCCATCAGTGCAGGACAGGGGGGCAAAAACATTCAGTACTTC
v_gene: TRBV10-3
j_gene: TRBJ2-4
d_gene: TRBD1
abundance: NA

CDR3aa: CSASTGDGQPQHF
CDR3nt: TGCAGTGCTAGTACAGGGGACGGTCAGCCCCAGCATTTT
v_gene: TRBV20-1
j_gene: TRBJ1-5
d_gene: TRBD1
abundance: NA

CDR3aa: CSVESDSNQPQHF
CDR3nt: TGCAGCGTTGAGTCAGATAGCAATCAGCCCCAGCATTTT
v_gene: TRBV29-1
j_gene: TRBJ1-5
d_gene: NA
abundance: NA

CDR3aa: CASKGDNNEQFF
CDR3nt: TGTGCCAGCAAAGGGGATAACAATGAGCAGTTCTTC
v_gene: TRBV12-3/TRBV12-4
j_gene: TRBJ2-1
d_gene: NA
abundance: NA

CDR3aa: CASSLVGGDGTDTQYF
CDR3nt: TGTGCCAGCAGCTTAGTAGGCGGGGACGGCACAGATACGCAGTATTTT
v_gene: TRBV7-9
j_gene: TRBJ2-3
d_gene: NA
abundance: once

CDR3aa: CASSQESSHYEQYF
CDR3nt: TGTGCCAGCAGCCAAGAGTCCAGTCACTACGAGCAGTACTTC
v_gene: TRBV3-1/TRBV3-2
j_gene: TRBJ2-7
d_gene: NA
abundance: NA